This T cell receptor (beta chain) was sequenced during a study of CXCR3-negative and CXCR3-positive naive CD8 T cells (dated by TCRdb to the late 2010s). Context from the whole study: In total, roughly 150 million TRB reads were obtained, or roughly 1.5 +/- 0.3 million reads per library. The diversity and physicochemical repertoire analyses included roughly ten donors pooled from two independent experiments. Naive subsets from roughly 5 donors and memory cells from 3 donors were included in the TRBV-TRBJ cluster analysis. General conclusions and limits of the study: Similar TRBV-TRBJ usage was shown by naive CXCR3-negative and CXCR3-positive cells from the same donor, whereas distinct patterns were shown by memory cells. Both naive subsets had comparably high repertoire diversity, while memory CD8+ T cells had much lower repertoire diversity. Because surface CD5, which has been linked to self-reactivity in mice, was comparable between naive subsets, TCR interaction strength was also inferred from TRB CDR3 physicochemical properties. Compared with CXCR3-negative naive cells, CXCR3-positive naive cells had TRB CDR3s with higher hydrophobicity (lower Kidera factor 4), lower energy, and higher strength and volume indices. Freshly isolated PBMCs were used for most assays because CXCR3 expression partially decreased after cryopreservation.

Each CD8+ T cell subset was flow-sorted in triplicate, with over 250,000 cells per subset placed directly into RLT lysis buffer. Naive CD8+ T cells were defined stringently as CD45RO-CCR7+CD27+CD95- to exclude memory contaminants. Peripheral blood mononuclear cells were isolated from buffy coats using standard density gradient centrifugation. Naive CXCR3-negative and CXCR3-positive CD8+ T cells were flow-sorted on a FACSAria III. Total RNA was extracted from sorted cells with an RNeasy Mini Kit. Sequencing relied on a NextSeq 550. The Human TCR Profiling Kit (MiLaboratory) was used to prepare UMI-labeled 5' RACE TRB cDNA libraries. cDNA synthesis used the entire amount of extracted RNA, and PCR amplification then used the entire amount of cDNA produced. Libraries were prepared in parallel with an identical number of PCR cycles. As for the original processing: With a requirement of at least two reads per UMI, MIGEC and MiXCR extracted about 50,000 +/- 10,000 unique UMI-labeled TRB cDNA molecules per library. On average, each library contained approximately 40,000 +/- 10,000 functional in-frame TRB CDR3 nucleotide clonotypes without stop codons. After downsampling to 5000 UMI-labeled TRB molecules per sample, diversity metrics such as normalized Shannon-Wiener and Chao1 were calculated in VDJtools. VDJtools was used to calculate clonotype-size-weighted physicochemical properties of the central five CDR3 residues, namely interaction energy, strength, volume and Kidera factor 4. Reads reprocessed by TCRdb are summarized as one entry per CDR3 protein sequence, and DNA is absent. It is TCRdb's table, rather than the study itself, that gives the V and J calls and clone size. The sample's records list over 55,000 distinct CDR3 sequences. The top ten constitute more than 0.5% of the sample.

To note about this clonotype: The target of this receptor is not known.

This receptor was taken from a human donor in good health. Some clones in this sample may be carry-over from other donors' samples. The specimen sequenced was naive CXCR3+ CD8+ T cells from blood. This specimen's cell subset or site label, interpreted: CD45RO-CCR7+CD27+CD95- naive CD8+ T cells expressing CXCR3 (TNR3+).

CDR3 loop: CASSLRRETYEQYF. The chain links TRBV28 with TRBJ2-7; TCRdb designates TRBD2, a call that cannot be tested without DNA. CDR3 length: 14 amino acids, cysteine to phenylalanine. DNA was not recorded. The germline V gene supplies CDR1 MDHEN and CDR2 SYDVKM.